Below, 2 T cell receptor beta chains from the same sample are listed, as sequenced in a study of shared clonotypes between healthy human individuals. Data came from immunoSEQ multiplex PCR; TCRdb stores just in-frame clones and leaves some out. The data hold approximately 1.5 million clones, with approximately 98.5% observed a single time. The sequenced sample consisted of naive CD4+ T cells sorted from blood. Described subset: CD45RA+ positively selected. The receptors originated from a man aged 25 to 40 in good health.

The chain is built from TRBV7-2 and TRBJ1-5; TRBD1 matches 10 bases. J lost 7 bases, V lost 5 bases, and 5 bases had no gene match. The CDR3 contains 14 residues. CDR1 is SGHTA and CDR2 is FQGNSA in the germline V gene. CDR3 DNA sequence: TGTGCCAGCAGCCCGGGACAGGGGCGGCAGCCCCAGCATTTT. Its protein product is CASSPGQGRQPQHF.

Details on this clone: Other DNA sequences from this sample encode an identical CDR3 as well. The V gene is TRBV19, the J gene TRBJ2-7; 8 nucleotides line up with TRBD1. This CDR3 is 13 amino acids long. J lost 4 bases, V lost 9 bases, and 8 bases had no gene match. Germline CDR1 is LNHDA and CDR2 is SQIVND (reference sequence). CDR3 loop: CASSSDRAYEQYF. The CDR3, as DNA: TGTGCCAGCAGTTCGGACAGGGCATACGAGCAGTACTTC.